These T cell receptor beta chains were read from a single sample in a study of vaccination effects on CD4 cells after COVID-19. No cognate antigen is known for these TCRs. Clones were sequenced by immunoSEQ multiplex PCR, and TCRdb holds only the in-frame ones, with some missing. The sample has more than 65,000 clones, roughly four fifths seen once. The starting material was CD4+ T cells from PBMCs cultured with HCoV-229E spike peptides, obtained after COVID-19 vaccination. Source of these receptors: a human donor who received a COVID-19 vaccine. The CDR3 runs from the conserved cysteine through the conserved F or W. A D gene is named only where the DNA matches it firmly. A clone size is listed for some rows: how often the clone was seen (once, few, many), or a class if it is expanded.

TRBJ1-1 - - TRBV30 CAWKKTVSTEAFF TGTGCCTGGAAGAAAACGGTGAGCACTGAAGCTTTCTTT
TRBJ1-2 - - TRBV7-3 CASSPRDGSYGYTF TGTGCCAGCAGCCCCCGGGACGGATCGTATGGCTACACCTTC
TRBJ1-2 - few TRBV24-1 CATSDPGRDYGYTF TGTGCCACCAGTGATCCCGGGAGGGACTATGGCTACACCTTC
TRBJ2-1 TRBD2 - TRBV2 CASSPSGGEYEQFF TGTGCCAGCAGTCCTAGCGGGGGGGAGTATGAGCAGTTCTTC
TRBJ1-2 TRBD1 - TRBV24-1 CATSDRTGGQWGYTF TGTGCCACCAGTGATCGAACAGGGGGACAATGGGGCTACACCTTC
TRBJ1-5 - - TRBV6-2/TRBV6-3 CASSYSAENQPQHF TGTGCCAGCAGTTACTCGGCCGAGAATCAGCCCCAGCATTTT
TRBJ1-4 - - TRBV15 CATSRDPGSLLLREKLFF TGTGCCACCAGCAGAGATCCGGGCAGCTTACTGCTTAGGGAAAAACTGTTTTTT
TRBJ1-1 - once TRBV2 CASKPATLQAVNTEAFF TGTGCCAGCAAACCGGCTACTTTACAGGCGGTGAACACTGAAGCTTTCTTT
TRBJ1-2 - - TRBV2 CASTEDGARNYGYTF TGTGCCAGCACCGAAGATGGCGCCCGAAACTATGGCTACACCTTC
TRBJ1-1 - - TRBV3-1/TRBV3-2 CASSQEGPRILMNTEAFF TGTGCCAGCAGCCAAGAGGGACCCCGGATCTTGATGAACACTGAAGCTTTCTTT
TRBJ1-5 TRBD1 - TRBV2 CASSKGTGNQPQHF TGTGCCAGCAGTAAGGGGACAGGGAACCAGCCCCAGCATTTT
TRBJ1-2 - few TRBV7-2 CASVAAPTNYGYTF TGTGCCAGCGTGGCAGCCCCCACTAACTATGGCTACACCTTC
TRBJ1-1 - few TRBV7-2 CASSLGQSNTEAFF TGTGCCAGCAGCTTAGGGCAGTCGAACACTGAAGCTTTCTTT
TRBJ2-5 TRBD1 - TRBV3-1/TRBV3-2 CASSQSTGNQETQYF TGTGCCAGCAGCCAGTCGACAGGGAACCAAGAGACCCAGTACTTC
TRBJ1-1 - - TRBV6-4 CASSDSRGENTEAFF TGTGCCAGCAGTGACTCGCGCGGGGAGAACACTGAAGCTTTCTTT
TRBJ1-2 - - TRBV29-1 CSVGGGGYGYTF TGCAGCGTTGGCGGGGGGGGCTATGGCTACACCTTC
TRBJ1-1 - - TRBV10-2 CASSDQGQPNTEAFF TGCGCCAGCAGTGACCAGGGGCAGCCAAACACTGAAGCTTTCTTT
TRBJ1-6 - - TRBV6-5 CASRALGGNSPLHF TGTGCCAGCAGAGCCCTTGGGGGGAATTCACCCCTCCACTTT
TRBJ1-3 - - TRBV19 CASSIAGNTIYF TGTGCCAGTAGTATTGCTGGAAACACCATATATTTT
TRBJ2-1 - - TRBV24-1 CATSDQVNEQFF TGTGCCACCAGTGATCAGGTCAATGAGCAGTTCTTC
TRBJ2-1 TRBD2 - TRBV28 CASSSSGLAAHNEQFF TGTGCCAGCAGTTCCTCCGGACTAGCGGCTCACAATGAGCAGTTCTTC
TRBJ2-5 - - TRBV10-3 CAISESGGETQYF TGTGCCATCAGTGAGTCGGGGGGAGAGACCCAGTACTTC
TRBJ2-3 - - TRBV7-2 CASSLGPTAPTQYF TGTGCCAGCAGCTTAGGGCCGACAGCCCCAACGCAGTATTTT
TRBJ2-3 TRBD1 - TRBV28 CAIKGSGTGADTQYF TGTGCCATCAAGGGATCCGGGACAGGGGCAGATACGCAGTATTTT
TRBJ2-2 - - TRBV7-2 CASSLVGRSDTGELFF TGTGCCAGCAGCTTAGTCGGCAGGTCGGACACCGGGGAGCTGTTTTTT
TRBJ1-5 - - TRBV5-6 CASSYRAGVVQPQHF TGTGCCAGCAGCTACAGGGCGGGCGTTGTGCAGCCCCAGCATTTT
TRBJ1-2 TRBD1 - TRBV6-5 CASSRDRVDGYTF TGTGCCAGCAGTCGGGACAGGGTAGATGGCTACACCTTC
TRBJ1-6 - few TRBV29-1 CSVASTDRPNSPLHF TGCAGCGTTGCTTCAACCGACAGGCCTAATTCACCCCTCCACTTT
TRBJ1-2 - - TRBV29-1 CSVGEDGYGYTF TGCAGCGTTGGAGAGGACGGCTATGGCTACACCTTC
TRBJ1-1 - - TRBV6-1 CASSEAGQGNTEAFF TGTGCCAGCAGTGAAGCGGGGCAGGGAAACACTGAAGCTTTCTTT
TRBJ1-6 TRBD1 - TRBV19 CASSPDREGSPLHF TGTGCCAGTAGCCCTGACAGGGAAGGGTCACCCCTCCACTTT
TRBJ2-5 - - TRBV6-5 CASSYSNGAEETQYF TGTGCCAGCAGTTACTCGAACGGGGCAGAAGAGACCCAGTACTTC
TRBJ2-1 - - TRBV30 CAWSVQLHEQFF TGTGCCTGGAGTGTGCAGCTACATGAGCAGTTCTTC
TRBJ1-4 - once TRBV5-1 CASSVKTTGATNEKLFF TGCGCCAGCAGCGTGAAGACCACAGGAGCAACTAATGAAAAACTGTTTTTT
TRBJ2-1 TRBD1 - TRBV9 CASSLRGQGDGEQFF TGTGCCAGCAGCCTACGGGGACAGGGCGACGGGGAGCAGTTCTTC
TRBJ2-5 - - TRBV25-1 CASRDGAETQYF TGTGCCAGCCGCGACGGTGCCGAGACCCAGTACTTC
TRBJ1-5 - - TRBV10-2 CASSADRYNQPQHF TGCGCCAGCAGTGCGGATAGATACAATCAGCCCCAGCATTTT
TRBJ1-5 - - TRBV10-2 CASSGSSNQPQHF TGCGCCAGCAGCGGCTCAAGCAATCAGCCCCAGCATTTT
TRBJ2-5 - - TRBV5-1 CASSLAGRSQETQYF TGCGCCAGCAGCTTGGCGGGGCGGTCCCAAGAGACCCAGTACTTC
TRBJ1-6 TRBD1 - TRBV5-1 CASSLEAGGRLSPLHF TGCGCCAGCAGCTTGGAGGCAGGGGGTAGATTATCACCCCTCCACTTT